The rows below give T cell receptor beta chains drawn from one sample of a study of blood T cell repertoires in COVID-19. TCRdb keeps only in-frame clones here, not all; method: immunoSEQ multiplex PCR. The repertoire holds under 150,000 clones, more than 80% seen once, with 5.5% to 8% in the top ten. The sample was peripheral blood. These receptors were obtained from a human donor in a cohort sampled during active COVID-19. Both conserved end residues are part of each CDR3. D genes are given only for firm matches. Rows may omit the clone size; those that give it use once, few, many or a size class.

j_call | clone_size | d_call | v_call | cdr3_aa
TRBJ2-5 | - | TRBD1 | TRBV7-6 | CASSPAGTGNLETQYF
TRBJ1-2 | - | - | TRBV5-1 | CASSFKPLPYGYTF
TRBJ1-1 | - | TRBD1 | TRBV5-1 | CASSTGTGARTEAFF
TRBJ2-3 | - | - | TRBV18 | CASSPEGGTETQYF
TRBJ1-2 | once | TRBD1 | TRBV19 | CASSISPDRGGYTF
TRBJ2-1 | - | - | TRBV19 | CASSILLQGSYNEQFF
TRBJ2-7 | - | TRBD1 | TRBV7-3 | CASSSYRGTEQYF
TRBJ1-6 | - | TRBD1 | TRBV18 | CASSPGTGESPLHF
TRBJ2-1 | once | - | TRBV6-2/TRBV6-3 | CASGPGSLTYNEQFF
TRBJ2-7 | - | - | TRBV6-5 | CASSYSRVEISEQYF
TRBJ2-3 | - | TRBD2 | TRBV18 | CASSPPQLAGATGDTQYF
TRBJ2-3 | - | - | TRBV27 | CASSSRGSDTQYF
TRBJ2-1 | - | TRBD2 | TRBV9 | CASSVAPLGGGPGNEQFF
TRBJ2-5 | - | TRBD2 | TRBV5-4 | CASSPYDAGGETQYF
TRBJ2-7 | few | - | TRBV5-6 | CASSFDRHEQYF
TRBJ2-1 | few | TRBD2 | TRBV7-2 | CASSSESGGRYNEQFF
TRBJ2-7 | - | TRBD2 | TRBV5-4 | CASSVDPGTKSYEQYF
TRBJ1-1 | - | TRBD1 | TRBV29-1 | CSVDGTGTLEGTEAFF
TRBJ1-5 | - | TRBD1 | TRBV25-1 | CASSKSDRDNQPQHF
TRBJ2-1 | once | TRBD1 | TRBV19 | CASSIVRDRGNEQFF
TRBJ2-1 | - | - | TRBV15 | CATSRDLRQTYNEQFF
TRBJ1-1 | - | - | TRBV21-1 | CASSLQGGEAFF
TRBJ1-1 | - | - | TRBV29-1 | CSVEGQFFTEAFF
TRBJ2-2 | - | - | TRBV2 | CASREVFANTGELFF
TRBJ1-1 | - | TRBD1 | TRBV7-9 | CASSPSTGSTEAFF
TRBJ2-7 | - | TRBD1 | TRBV5-6 | CASSFSGTGKNYEQYF
TRBJ2-7 | - | - | TRBV28 | CASSLMGENYEQYF
TRBJ2-5 | - | - | TRBV7-2 | CASSFVARTPQETQYF
TRBJ2-7 | - | - | TRBV5-6 | CASSLFTPGYSHEQYF
TRBJ2-7 | - | - | TRBV11-2 | CASSLDQHEQYF
TRBJ1-1 | few | - | TRBV7-9 | CASSLGGAEAFF
TRBJ1-3 | - | TRBD1 | TRBV18 | CASSPGTGGGGNTIYF
TRBJ2-3 | - | TRBD2 | TRBV13 | CASSLGNRLAATDTQYF
TRBJ1-2 | - | TRBD1 | TRBV5-4 | CASSRYRGRDYGYTF
TRBJ1-6 | - | TRBD1 | TRBV9 | CASSVVQGAAGGNSPLHF
TRBJ1-2 | - | TRBD1 | TRBV19 | CASTWTGEGYTF
TRBJ2-7 | - | - | TRBV21-1 | CASSKERDRVTSEQYF
TRBJ1-4 | - | TRBD1 | TRBV9 | CASSVGTGDEKLFF
TRBJ1-2 | - | TRBD1 | TRBV19 | CASQRGQGVYGYTF
TRBJ2-3 | - | TRBD2 | TRBV30 | CASGLAGGTDTQYF
TRBJ1-3 | - | TRBD1 | TRBV2 | CASGDSGQGGNTIYF
TRBJ2-1 | few | TRBD2 | TRBV10-3 | CAISTGTSGGSSYNEQFF
TRBJ1-1 | - | - | TRBV5-4 | CASSLRDSLTEAFF
TRBJ2-2 | few | TRBD2 | TRBV7-3 | CASSYAGANTGELFF
TRBJ2-2 | - | - | TRBV15 | CATSRDDGANTGELFF
TRBJ1-1 | - | - | TRBV6-6 | CASANVRPNTEAFF